This T cell receptor beta chain was sequenced in a study of OX40 agonist ivuxolimab in advanced cancers. Study-level background: Patients got intravenous ivuxolimab at 0.01 to 10 mg/kg every 2 weeks. It was permissible to have had prior anti-PD-1, anti-PD-L1 or anti-CTLA-4 therapy, and about 40% had some. General observations from the study: The study did not work out the antigen specificity of the expanded peripheral T cells.

CDR3 length equals 15 residues. Germline values: CDR1 SGHNT, CDR2 YYREEE (reference sequence). V lost 4 bases to trimming and J lost 0 bases, with 12 bases between them. Comment on this clone: What it recognizes is unknown.

Profiled with immunoSEQ multiplex PCR; TCRdb holds only in-frame clones, not every one. Among 53,000 or so clones, over 75% were seen once, and the ten largest hold about 1.5%. The sequence came from an adult with an advanced solid tumor such as melanoma, head and neck, liver or kidney cancer. Sequences were derived from CD4+ or CD8+ T cells sorted from blood, sampled in a trial of the OX40 agonist ivuxolimab. The J gene is TRBJ2-3, the V gene TRBV5-4, with D perhaps matching TRBD1 or TRBD2 (5 bases each). CDR3: CASSPQGGSTDTQYF. CDR3 sequence (DNA): TGTGCCAGCAGCCCCCAGGGCGGGAGCACAGATACGCAGTATTTT. Full variable domain (rest looked up from reference TRBV5-4 and TRBJ2-3): ETGVTQSPTHLIKTRGQQVTLRCSSQSGHNTVSWYQQALGQGPQFIFQYYREEENGRGNFPPRFSGLQFPNYSSELNVNALELDDSALYLCASSPQGGSTDTQYFGPGTRLTVL.